What follows are 24 T cell receptor beta chains derived from one specimen sequenced in a study of T-cell memory formation after mild COVID-19. TCRdb processed the 5' RACE reads anew with MiXCR; each CDR3 protein has one entry. The table includes around 80,000 distinct CDR3 sequences, roughly 14% detected once. Sequenced: PBMCs or a T cell subset sorted from them (not recorded which). All receptors derive from an adult woman who had mild COVID-19 (a few samples of this study predate the infection). Cell type and time point are not known.

This clonotype was counted ten times or more. The CDR3 DNA reads TGCAGCGTGGGACTAGCGGGATATGAGCAGTTCTTC. It specifies CSVGLAGYEQFF. The chain recombines TRBV29-1 with TRBJ2-1; TRBD2 aligns across 13 bases. The CDR3 has 12 amino acids. Germline V CDR1 and CDR2: SQVTM, ANQGSEA. V shed 6 bases and J 8 bases; nucleotides not matched to a gene: 1.

This clonotype has just a few counts. The chain recombines TRBV15 with TRBJ2-1, with a tentative D call TRBD1 (5 bases). This CDR3 has 16 amino acids. Trimming took off 5 bases at V and 0 bases at J, with 14 bases between the two ends. The germline gives CDR1 LNHNV, CDR2 YYDKDF (reference sequence). The CDR3: CATSPSTGSSYNEQFF. CDR3 nucleotides: TGTGCCACCAGCCCATCAACAGGTTCCTCCTACAATGAGCAGTTCTTC. Using reference TRBV15 and TRBJ2-1 for the parts outside the CDR3, the full variable domain is DAMVIQNPRYQVTQFGKPVTLSCSQTLNHNVMYWYQQKSSQAPKLLFHYYDKDFNNEADTPDNFQSRRPNTSFCFLDIRSPGLGDTAMYLCATSPSTGSSYNEQFFGPGTRLTVL.

This clonotype has only a few counts. V and J are TRBV3-2 and TRBJ2-7; the D call in the table, TRBD1, was not verified against the DNA. TRBV3-2 is a pseudogene segment. CDR3 length equals 14 residues. For the CDR3, the DNA is TGTGCCAGCAGCCAAGAGGACAGGGGGAACGAGCAGTACTTC. This encodes CASSQEDRGNEQYF.

This clonotype showed up just a few times. The V and J genes are TRBV5-1 and TRBJ2-7, with 10 bases lining up with TRBD1. The CDR3 covers 15 residues. Germline V lookup: CDR1 SGHRS, CDR2 YFSETQ. J lost 2 bases, V lost 4 bases, and 6 bases had no gene match. This CDR3 is CASSIGQGVTYEQYF. As DNA, the CDR3 is TGCGCCAGCAGCATCGGACAGGGGGTCACCTACGAGCAGTACTTC.

This clonotype was seen a few times. The rearrangement links TRBV5-5 to TRBJ2-7, with 12 nucleotides matching TRBD2. This CDR3 is built from 16 residues. Germline assignment: CDR1 SGHKS and CDR2 YYEKEE (reference sequence). J lost 3 bases, V lost 0 bases, and 4 bases had no gene match. The DNA for the CDR3 is TGTGCCAGCAGCTTGGGACTAGCGGGAGCCAGCTACGAGCAGTACTTC. Amino acids: CASSLGLAGASYEQYF.

This clonotype was counted at least ten times. The rearrangement links TRBV29-1 to TRBJ2-5; 9 positions agree with TRBD1. CDR3 length: 12 amino acids. Losses at the gene ends were 7 bases for V and 5 bases for J; bases not matched to a gene: 5. Looked up from germline, CDR1 is SQVTM and CDR2 is ANQGSEA. Here the CDR3 DNA reads TGCAGCGCCACAGGGGGCAAGGAGACCCAGTACTTC. Amino acid sequence: CSATGGKETQYF.

The chain joins TRBV4-1 to TRBJ2-1; the match to TRBD2 covers 9 bases. Per the germline V gene, CDR1 is MGHRA and CDR2 is YSYEKL. V trimming: 1 base; J trimming: 4 bases; junction bases outside the gene matches: 2. This CDR3 contains 15 residues. The CDR3 is CASSQVSGGYNEQFF. As DNA, the CDR3 is TGCGCCAGCAGCCAAGTAAGCGGGGGGTACAATGAGCAGTTCTTC.

This clonotype appeared a few times. This chain connects TRBV6-5 to TRBJ2-7, with TRBD2 as a possible D gene (6 bases). The CDR3 loop spans 13 amino acids. The V end lost 4 bases, the J end lost 3 bases, and 10 bases lay between the germline ends. Germline CDR1 reads MNHEY; CDR2 reads SVGAGI. As DNA, the CDR3 is TGTGCCAGCAGTTCGACTAGTTTCTACGAGCAGTACTTC. Its translation is CASSSTSFYEQYF.

The rearrangement uses TRBV4-1 and TRBJ1-2; a possible D gene is TRBD1 (5 bases). The CDR3 is 14 residues long. Trimming stripped 1 base from V and 4 bases from J, with 10 bases between. Germline CDR1 and CDR2: MGHRA and YSYEKL. CDR3 residues: CASSQAGTVYGYTF. CDR3 DNA: TGCGCCAGCAGCCAAGCGGGGACCGTCTATGGCTACACCTTC.

The rearrangement uses TRBV28 and TRBJ2-1, with D possibly being TRBD1 (6 bases). The CDR3 totals 15 residues. Germline CDR1 is MDHEN and CDR2 is SYDVKM. With 6 bases removed from V and 9 bases from J, the gap between germline ends came to 21 bases. The CDR3 sequence is CASRPAWGPSGEQFF. In nucleotides, the CDR3 is TGTGCCAGCAGACCCGCGTGGGGGCCTTCTGGTGAGCAGTTCTTC.

This clonotype was observed a handful of times. The V gene is TRBV6-5, the J gene TRBJ1-5, with TRBD1 matching 10 bases. CDR1 and CDR2 (germline): MNHEY, SVGAGI. The CDR3 runs to 20 residues. V lost 5 bases to trimming and J lost 4 bases; unmatched junction nucleotides: 20. This CDR3 is CASSPTLVYVSDRGNQPQHF. CDR3 DNA sequence: TGTGCCAGCAGTCCAACCCTCGTCTACGTCTCGGACAGGGGGAATCAGCCCCAGCATTTT.

In DNA form, the CDR3 reads TGTGCCAGCAGCTTCGCCCAGGGACGGAAAGAGACCCAGTACTTC. This translates into CASSFAQGRKETQYF. V is TRBV7-9 and J is TRBJ2-5; D is possibly TRBD1 or TRBD2 (5 bases each). The CDR3 has 15 residues. V was cut by 3 bases and J by 3 bases, with 14 bases left in between. From germline, CDR1 is SEHNR and CDR2 FQNEAQ (reference sequence).

This sequence joins TRBV5-1 and TRBJ2-1, with TRBD1 matching 10 bases. From germline, CDR1 is SGHRS and CDR2 YFSETQ. This CDR3 spans 15 amino acids. J was trimmed by 8 bases and V by 5 bases; bases with no gene match: 10. CDR3 amino acids: CASRHGTGDGDEQFF. In DNA, the CDR3 is TGCGCCAGCAGACACGGGACAGGGGATGGAGATGAGCAGTTCTTC.

The chain is built from TRBV4-1 and TRBJ1-1; D is unresolved. With 4 bases removed from V and 4 bases from J, the gap between germline ends came to 16 bases. This CDR3 contains 15 residues. CDR1 is MGHRA and CDR2 is YSYEKL in the germline V gene. This CDR3 is CASSPGGSLATEAFF. The CDR3, as DNA: TGCGCCAGCAGCCCGGGCGGCAGTCTGGCCACTGAAGCTTTCTTT.

This clonotype was seen more than once but under ten times. The chain links TRBV7-9 to TRBJ1-2, with 8 positions matching TRBD1. The ends lost 3 bases at V and 8 bases at J; junction bases unmatched: 8. Germline-derived CDR1 and CDR2 are SEHNR and FQNEAQ (reference sequence). The CDR3 runs to 14 residues. The DNA of the CDR3 is TGTGCCAGCAGCTTGGCCGGACAGGGTGGCGGCTACACCTTC. Translating it yields CASSLAGQGGGYTF.

The chain links TRBV12-3 or TRBV12-4 to TRBJ1-1; D might be TRBD1 (5 bases). The CDR3 spans 14 residues. V lost 4 bases, J lost 4 bases, and 13 bases lay in between. The CDR3 DNA reads as TGTGCCAGCAGTTCGACAGCGTGGGGCACTGAAGCTTTCTTT. Translated, it gives CASSSTAWGTEAFF.

V usage is TRBV4-1 and J usage is TRBJ2-1; D gene unclear. Germline V gene data show CDR1 as MGHRA and CDR2 as YSYEKL. The length of the CDR3 is 13 residues. Trimming pared 0 bases from V and 10 bases from J, leaving 10 bases between. CDR3 sequence (DNA): TGCGCCAGCAGCCAAGAGCGATCTGGCGAGCAGTTCTTC. Protein: CASSQERSGEQFF.

This clonotype was picked up a small number of times. The V gene is TRBV5-1, the J gene TRBJ2-3; 9 bases line up with TRBD2. Looked up from germline, CDR1 is SGHRS and CDR2 is YFSETQ. The CDR3 has 14 amino acids. J gave up 1 base and V 3 bases, and 0 bases lay outside the gene matches. The CDR3 nucleotides are TGCGCCAGCAGCTCTAGCGGGGGCACAGATACGCAGTATTTT. It specifies CASSSSGGTDTQYF.

The chain recombines TRBV6-2 or TRBV6-3 with TRBJ2-1; TRBD2 agrees at 7 bases. CDR1 and CDR2 from the germline V gene are MNHEY and SVGEGT. V was clipped by 8 bases and J by 4 bases; unmatched bases: 8. The CDR3 loop spans 14 amino acids. The CDR3 region is CASGSTSHYNEQFF. CDR3 sequence (DNA): TGTGCCAGCGGCTCGACTAGCCATTACAATGAGCAGTTCTTC.

This clonotype was seen a handful of times. The genes are TRBV7-8 and TRBJ2-7; D is undetermined. This CDR3 has 13 residues. CDR1 is SGHVS, CDR2 FQNEAQ, per germline. V lost 6 bases, J lost 2 bases, and 11 bases lay in between. The CDR3 DNA reads TGTGCCAGCAGTCATACGGGTGCCTACGAGCAGTACTTC. This gives the protein CASSHTGAYEQYF.

The J gene is TRBJ2-1, the V gene TRBV7-6; no clear D. Germline-derived CDR1 and CDR2 are SGHVS and FNYEAQ. This CDR3 spans 13 amino acids. Trimming stripped 0 bases from V and 6 bases from J, with 6 bases between. The CDR3 reads CASSLAGSNEQFF. Here the CDR3 DNA reads TGTGCCAGCAGCTTAGCGGGTTCCAATGAGCAGTTCTTC.

This clonotype occurred a few times. The rearrangement joins TRBV4-2 to TRBJ2-2; unclear D gene. Looked up from germline, CDR1 is LGHNA and CDR2 is YNFKEQ. The CDR3 runs 13 residues. V was clipped by 1 base and J by 6 bases, with 6 bases between them. DNA for the CDR3: TGTGCCAGCAGCCAAGCCGAGGCCGGGGAGCTGTTTTTT. This encodes CASSQAEAGELFF.

This rearrangement joins TRBV4-3 to TRBJ2-7, with 9 bases identical to TRBD1. This CDR3 comprises 16 residues. CDR1 and CDR2 (germline): LGHNA, YSLEER. With V trimmed by 1 base and J by 0 bases, 4 bases remained unmatched. CDR3 amino acids: CASSQGTGASSYEQYF. CDR3 DNA: TGCGCCAGCAGCCAAGGGACAGGGGCGAGCTCCTACGAGCAGTACTTC.

This clonotype has a handful of counts. The V and J genes are TRBV7-9 and TRBJ2-7; tentative D call: TRBD1 (6 bases). Trimming left V 5 bases short and J 3 bases short, with 14 bases between. Germline V gives CDR1 SEHNR, CDR2 FQNEAQ (reference sequence). The CDR3 is 14 residues long. The CDR3 is CASSIPGQNYEQYF. The CDR3 DNA sequence: TGTGCCAGCAGCATCCCGGGACAAAACTACGAGCAGTACTTC.